The present T cell receptor (beta chain) was sequenced within a study of T cells in Graves' hyperthyroidism and ophthalmopathy. Using RNA transcripts as the source, TCR beta CDR3 regions were amplified. In the first-round RT-PCR of the TCR CDR3, the HTBI primer set was used. TCRdb re-called the multiplex PCR reads through MiXCR, storing one row per CDR3 protein. This table holds hundreds of thousands of distinct CDR3 sequences, over 35% found once. CDR3 length equals 16 residues. Germline V gives CDR1 LGHNA, CDR2 YSLEER. V lost 0 bases and J 0 bases, leaving 6 bases between the germline ends. The J gene is TRBJ1-6, the V gene TRBV4-3, with D possibly TRBD1 on 5 matching bases. This sequence was found in a man aged 18 to 30 with Graves' hyperthyroidism. Sequences were obtained from blood. In DNA, the CDR3 is TGCGCCAGCAGCCAAGATGGGGGCTCCTATAATTCACCCCTCCACTTT. Protein product: CASSQDGGSYNSPLHF.